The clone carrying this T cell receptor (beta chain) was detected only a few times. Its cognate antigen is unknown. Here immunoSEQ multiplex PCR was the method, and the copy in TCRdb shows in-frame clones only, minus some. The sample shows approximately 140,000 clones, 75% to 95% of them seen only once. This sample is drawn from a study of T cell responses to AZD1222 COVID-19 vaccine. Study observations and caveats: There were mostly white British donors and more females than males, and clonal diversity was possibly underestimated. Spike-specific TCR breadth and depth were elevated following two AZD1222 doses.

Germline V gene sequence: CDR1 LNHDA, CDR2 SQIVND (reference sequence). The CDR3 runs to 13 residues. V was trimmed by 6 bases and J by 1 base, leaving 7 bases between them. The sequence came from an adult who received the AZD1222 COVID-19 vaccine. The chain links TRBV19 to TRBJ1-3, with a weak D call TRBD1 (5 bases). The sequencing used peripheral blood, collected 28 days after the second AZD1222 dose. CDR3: CASRWTSGNTIYF. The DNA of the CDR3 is TGTGCCAGTAGGTGGACATCTGGAAACACCATATATTTT.